Following are 6 T cell receptor beta chains from one sample sequenced in a study of tumor-infiltrating lymphocytes in primary liver carcinoma. Out of unsorted whole blood came the blood RNA, and germline DNA was extracted as well. TCR beta cDNA was made from 500 ng total RNA with a constant-region primer. Amplification in three nested multiplex PCR rounds with slightly modified ARM-PCR gave rise to TCR beta libraries. The opening two PCR rounds, ten to eleven cycles each, paired TRBV1-TRBV30 forward primers with a C-beta reverse primer. TCRdb re-called the multiplex PCR reads with MiXCR, one entry per CDR3 protein. The sample has 300,000 to 350,000 distinct CDR3 sequences, about 65% seen once. Sequenced sample: peripheral blood. These receptor sequences come from a man aged 40-50 years with primary liver carcinoma and hepatitis B virus infection.

The chain couples TRBV4-1 to TRBJ2-2; weak D call: TRBD1 (5 bases). CDR3 length: 17 residues. CDR1 is MGHRA and CDR2 is YSYEKL in the germline V gene. V was pared by 1 base and J by 1 base, with 13 bases between. The CDR3 reads CASSQGLEQGNTGELFF. CDR3 nucleotides: TGCGCCAGCAGCCAAGGACTGGAGCAGGGGAACACCGGGGAGCTGTTTTTT.

Note on this clonotype: At one boundary the junction diverges from the germline segment, which might be a read error. V gene TRBV6-6 combines with J gene TRBJ2-7; 8 nucleotides line up with TRBD1. This CDR3 is 14 amino acids long. The germline CDR1 and CDR2 sequences are MNHNY and SVGAGI (reference sequence). The DNA of the CDR3 is TGTTCCAGCAGTTCCTTGGACAGGGTATGCGAGCAGTACTTC. This codes for CSSSSLDRVCEQYF.

This clonotype has more than one count but fewer than ten. V is TRBV29-1 and J is TRBJ2-1, with 7 nucleotides matching TRBD2. CDR3 length: 17 amino acids. Looked up from germline, CDR1 is SQVTM and CDR2 is ANQGSEA. V shed 1 base, J shed 3 bases, and the junction held 12 bases outside the gene matches. The CDR3 region has the DNA TGCAGCGTTGAAGGGAGGGGCCTAGCGGAGATCTACAATGAGCAGTTCTTC. The encoded protein is CSVEGRGLAEIYNEQFF.

The V call is TRBV13, the J call TRBJ2-7; 9 positions agree with TRBD2. The CDR3 sequence is 16 residues long. V lost 5 bases, J lost 4 bases, and 12 bases stayed unmatched. Germline CDR1 reads PRHDT; CDR2 reads FYEKMQ (reference sequence). The CDR3 is CASSPYKLAGFYEQYF. For the CDR3, the DNA is TGTGCCAGCAGCCCCTACAAACTAGCGGGCTTTTACGAGCAGTACTTC. The whole variable domain, remainder taken from reference TRBV13 and TRBJ2-7, is AAGVIQSPRHLIKEKRETATLKCYPIPRHDTVYWYQQGPGQDPQFLISFYEKMQSDKGSIPDRFSAQQFSDYHSELNMSSLELGDSALYFCASSPYKLAGFYEQYFGPGTRLTVT.

With regard to this clonotype: Because the CDR3 is missing its conserved closing phenylalanine or tryptophan, this is likely a read error. This chain uses TRBV6-6 with TRBJ1-1; a possible D gene is TRBD1 (5 bases). The CDR3 consists of 11 residues. V was trimmed by 6 bases and J by 9 bases, leaving 11 bases between them. From germline, CDR1 is MNHNY and CDR2 SVGAGI (reference sequence). CDR3 DNA: TGTGCCAGCAGGGACAAGGATCAAGCTTTCTTA. Its protein product is CASRDKDQAFL.

In its sample, this clonotype was seen a few times. The chain links TRBV6-6 to TRBJ2-7; the match to TRBD2 covers 11 bases. The CDR3 has 13 residues. Germline V gene data show CDR1 as MNHNY and CDR2 as SVGAGI (reference sequence). J lost 3 bases, V lost 9 bases, and 4 bases had no gene match. The chain's CDR3 is CASKTSGVYEQYF. For the CDR3, the DNA is TGTGCCAGTAAGACTAGCGGGGTCTACGAGCAGTACTTC.